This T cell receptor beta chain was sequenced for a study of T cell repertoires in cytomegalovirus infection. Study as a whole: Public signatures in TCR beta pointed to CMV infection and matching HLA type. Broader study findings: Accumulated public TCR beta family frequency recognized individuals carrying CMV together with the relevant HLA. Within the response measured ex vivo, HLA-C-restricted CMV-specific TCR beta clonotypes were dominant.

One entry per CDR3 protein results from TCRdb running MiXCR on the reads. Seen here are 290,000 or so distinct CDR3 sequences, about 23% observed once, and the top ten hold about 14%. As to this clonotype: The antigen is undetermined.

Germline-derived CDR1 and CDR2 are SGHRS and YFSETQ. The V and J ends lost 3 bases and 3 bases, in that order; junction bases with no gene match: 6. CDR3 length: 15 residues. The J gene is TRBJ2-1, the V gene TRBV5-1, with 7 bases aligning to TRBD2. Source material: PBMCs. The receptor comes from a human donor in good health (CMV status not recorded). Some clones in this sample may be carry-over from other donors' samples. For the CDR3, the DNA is TGCGCCAGCAGCTCGATAGCGGGTAGCTACAATGAGCAGTTCTTC. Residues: CASSSIAGSYNEQFF. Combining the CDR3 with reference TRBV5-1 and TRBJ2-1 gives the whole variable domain KAGVTQTPRYLIKTRGQQVTLSCSPISGHRSVSWYQQTPGQGLQFLFEYFSETQRNKGNFPGRFSGRQFSNSRSEMNVSTLELGDSALYLCASSSIAGSYNEQFFGPGTRLTVL.